Listed below are T cell receptor beta chains from one sample, sequenced in a study of T cell repertoires in cytomegalovirus infection. These TCRs' antigens remain unknown. Via MiXCR, TCRdb re-called the reads, giving one row per CDR3 protein. The table records roughly 27,000 distinct CDR3 sequences, around 19% of them present only once. Sequenced here: CD8+ T cells from cultured PBMCs, sampled from culture after CMV antigen stimulation. The receptors were sampled from a human donor in good health (CMV status not recorded). Some clones in this sample may be carry-over from other donors' samples. Both conserved end residues are part of each CDR3. The D gene is left open where the match is weak. Where a row states a size, it is once, few, many or the class of an expanded clone; other rows omit it.

TRBD2 | TRBJ2-7 | TRBV7-2 | few | TGTGCCAGCAGCCAGAGAGCGGGGTACCCGGTGGAGCAGTACTTC | CASSQRAGYPVEQYF
TRBD2 | TRBJ2-3 | TRBV7-6 | few | TGTGCCAGCAGCCCCTGGACTAGCGGGTCCGATACGCAGTATTTT | CASSPWTSGSDTQYF
. | TRBJ2-3 | TRBV7-9 | many | TGTGCCAGCAGCCTCGGGACCGATTTCACAGATACGCAGTATTTT | CASSLGTDFTDTQYF
. | TRBJ2-7 | TRBV7-2 | . | TGTGCCAGCAGCTTAGCGCCTGTCGACGAGCAGTACTTC | CASSLAPVDEQYF
. | TRBJ2-2 | TRBV27 | . | TGTGCCAGCAGTTTAGGGGGAGACACCGGGGAGCTGTTTTTT | CASSLGGDTGELFF
. | TRBJ2-1 | TRBV9 | few | TGTGCCAGCAGCGTAGGGGACAATGAGCAGTTCTTC | CASSVGDNEQFF
. | TRBJ2-7 | TRBV12-3/TRBV12-4 | . | TGTGCCAGCAGTTTAAGCCTACCGTGGAACCACGAGCAGTACTTC | CASSLSLPWNHEQYF
. | TRBJ2-1 | TRBV4-3 | many | TGCGCCAGCAGCCAAGATAGCGGTTCCCCCTACAATGAGCAGTTCTTC | CASSQDSGSPYNEQFF
. | TRBJ1-2 | TRBV7-6 | . | TGTGCCAGCAGCTTGGTCGAATATGGCTCAACTGGCTACACCTTC | CASSLVEYGSTGYTF
. | TRBJ2-7 | TRBV6-1 | . | TGTGCCAGCACTTTAGAGGGGACACTAAGCTCCTACGAGCAGTACTTC | CASTLEGTLSSYEQYF
TRBD2 | TRBJ2-3 | TRBV7-6 | few | TGTGCCAGCAGCTTCGGGACTACCTTCACCACAGATACGCAGTATTTT | CASSFGTTFTTDTQYF